This T cell receptor beta chain was sequenced for a study of CD8 T cells in Susac syndrome. V lost 0 bases to trimming and J lost 1 base, with 6 bases between them. This CDR3 spans 14 amino acids. Germline CDR1 DFQATT, CDR2 SNEGSKA (reference sequence). Reverse transcription used roughly 0.45 to 1 ug RNA and random hexamers. TCRdb independently ran MiXCR on the immunoSEQ multiplex PCR reads; one entry per CDR3 protein. The sample contains 330,000 or so distinct CDR3 sequences, around 89% of which appear only once. Sequencing input: CD8+ T cells from PBMCs. The chain has TRBV20-1 and TRBJ2-2; D unresolved. This receptor was taken from a human donor with multiple sclerosis. Here the CDR3 reads CSARDLGNTGELFF. DNA for the CDR3: TGCAGTGCTAGAGATCTGGGGAACACCGGGGAGCTGTTTTTT.